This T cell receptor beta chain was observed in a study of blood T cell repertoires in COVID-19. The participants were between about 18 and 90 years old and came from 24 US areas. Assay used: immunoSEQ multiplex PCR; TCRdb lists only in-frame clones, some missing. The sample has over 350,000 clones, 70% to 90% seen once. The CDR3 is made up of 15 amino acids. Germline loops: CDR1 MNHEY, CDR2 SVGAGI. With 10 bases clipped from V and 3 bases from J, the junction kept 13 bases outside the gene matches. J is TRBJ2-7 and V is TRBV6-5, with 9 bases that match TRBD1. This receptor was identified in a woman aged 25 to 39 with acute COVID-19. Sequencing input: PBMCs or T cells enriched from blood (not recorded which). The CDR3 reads CATKRQGVPRYEQYF. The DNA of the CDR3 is TGTGCCACTAAACGACAGGGGGTCCCCCGCTACGAGCAGTACTTC.